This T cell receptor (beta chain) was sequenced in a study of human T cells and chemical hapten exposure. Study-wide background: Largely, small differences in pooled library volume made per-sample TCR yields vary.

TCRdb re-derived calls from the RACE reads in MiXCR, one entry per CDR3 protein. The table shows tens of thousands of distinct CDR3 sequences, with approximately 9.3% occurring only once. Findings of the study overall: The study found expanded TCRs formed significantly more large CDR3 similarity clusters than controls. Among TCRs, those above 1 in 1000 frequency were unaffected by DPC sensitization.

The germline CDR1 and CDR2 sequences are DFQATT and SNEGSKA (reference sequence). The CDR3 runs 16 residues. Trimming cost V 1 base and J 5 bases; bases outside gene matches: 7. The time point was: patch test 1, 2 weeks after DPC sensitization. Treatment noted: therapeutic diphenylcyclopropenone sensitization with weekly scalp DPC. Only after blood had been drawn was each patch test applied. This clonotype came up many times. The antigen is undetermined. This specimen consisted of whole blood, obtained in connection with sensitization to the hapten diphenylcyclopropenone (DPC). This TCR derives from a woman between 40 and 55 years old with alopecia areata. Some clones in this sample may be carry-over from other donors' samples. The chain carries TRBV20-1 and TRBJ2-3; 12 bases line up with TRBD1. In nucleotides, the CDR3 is TGCAGTGCTAGAGCCGGGACAGGGGGCAGAAGAGATACGCAGTATTTT. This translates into CSARAGTGGRRDTQYF.